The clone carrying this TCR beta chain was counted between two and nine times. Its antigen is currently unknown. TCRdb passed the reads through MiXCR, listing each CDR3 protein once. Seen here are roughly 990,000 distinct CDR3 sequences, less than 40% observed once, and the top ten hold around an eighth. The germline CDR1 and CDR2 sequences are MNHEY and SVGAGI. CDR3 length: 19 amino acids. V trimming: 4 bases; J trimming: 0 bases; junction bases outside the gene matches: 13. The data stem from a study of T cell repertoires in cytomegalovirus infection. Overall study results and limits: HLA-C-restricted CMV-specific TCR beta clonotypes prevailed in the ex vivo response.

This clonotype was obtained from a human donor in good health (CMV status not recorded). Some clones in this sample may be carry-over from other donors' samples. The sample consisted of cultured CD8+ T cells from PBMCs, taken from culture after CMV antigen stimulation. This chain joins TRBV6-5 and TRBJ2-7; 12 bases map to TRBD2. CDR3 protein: CASSSLTSGGPDRSYEQYF. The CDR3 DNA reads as TGTGCCAGCAGTTCATTGACTAGCGGGGGCCCAGACCGCTCCTACGAGCAGTACTTC.